What follows describes a single TCR beta chain. No antigen is known for it. TCRdb passed the 5' RACE reads through MiXCR, listing each CDR3 protein once. The sample consists of over 400,000 distinct CDR3 sequences, roughly 25% of them appearing once. The sample originates from a study of CD8 T cells in ankylosing spondylitis. Study outcomes and limitations: For ankylosing spondylitis blood, a TCR beta motif of seven to nine highly homologous variants appeared characteristic.

The sample consisted of blood, either unsorted or a sorted T cell fraction (not recorded which). This TCR was recovered from a male donor with ankylosing spondylitis.

The CDR3 loop reads CASRPGHLNTEAFF. CDR3 coding DNA: TGTGCCAGCAGGCCGGGACATCTGAACACTGAAGCTTTCTTT. The chain has TRBV27 and TRBJ1-1; maybe TRBD1 (6 bases). The CDR3 is 14 amino acids. CDR1 and CDR2 (germline): MNHEY, SMNVEV (reference sequence). Trimming removed 6 bases at V and 0 bases at J, with 11 bases between.